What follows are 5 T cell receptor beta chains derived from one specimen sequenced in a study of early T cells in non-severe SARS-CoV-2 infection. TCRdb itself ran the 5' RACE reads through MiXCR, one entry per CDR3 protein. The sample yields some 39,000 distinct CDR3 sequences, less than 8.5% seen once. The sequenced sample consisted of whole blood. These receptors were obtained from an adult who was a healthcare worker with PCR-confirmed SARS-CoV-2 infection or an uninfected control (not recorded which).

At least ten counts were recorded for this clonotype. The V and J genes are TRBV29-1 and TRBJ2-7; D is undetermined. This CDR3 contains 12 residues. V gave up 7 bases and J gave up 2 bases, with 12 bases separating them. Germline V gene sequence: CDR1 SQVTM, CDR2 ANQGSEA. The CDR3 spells CSASGQAYEQYF. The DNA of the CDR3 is TGCAGCGCCAGTGGCCAGGCCTACGAGCAGTACTTC.

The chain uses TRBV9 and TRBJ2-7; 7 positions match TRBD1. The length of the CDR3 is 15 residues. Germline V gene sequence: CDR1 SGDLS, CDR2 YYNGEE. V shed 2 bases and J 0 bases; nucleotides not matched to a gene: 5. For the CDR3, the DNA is TGTGCCAGCAGCGTGGGGACAGCAAACTCCTACGAGCAGTACTTC. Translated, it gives CASSVGTANSYEQYF. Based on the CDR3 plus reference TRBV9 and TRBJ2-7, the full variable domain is DSGVTQTPKHLITATGQRVTLRCSPRSGDLSVYWYQQSLDQGLQFLIQYYNGEERAKGNILERFSAQQFPDLHSELNLSSLELGDSALYFCASSVGTANSYEQYFGPGTRLTVT.

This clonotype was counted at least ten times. This CDR3 is CASSQEQGQGYGYTF. CDR3 in DNA: TGTGCCAGCAGCCAAGAACAGGGACAGGGTTATGGCTACACCTTC. The chain carries TRBV4-2 and TRBJ1-2; 9 bases match TRBD1. Germline-derived CDR1 and CDR2 are LGHNA and YNFKEQ. CDR3 length: 15 residues. V trimming: 0 bases; J trimming: 5 bases; junction bases outside the gene matches: 4.

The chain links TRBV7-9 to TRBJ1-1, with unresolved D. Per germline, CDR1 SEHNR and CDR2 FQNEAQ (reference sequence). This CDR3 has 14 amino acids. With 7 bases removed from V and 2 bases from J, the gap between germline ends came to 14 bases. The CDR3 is CASKKDDLNTEAFF. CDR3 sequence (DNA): TGTGCCAGCAAGAAGGATGATCTCAACACTGAAGCTTTCTTT.

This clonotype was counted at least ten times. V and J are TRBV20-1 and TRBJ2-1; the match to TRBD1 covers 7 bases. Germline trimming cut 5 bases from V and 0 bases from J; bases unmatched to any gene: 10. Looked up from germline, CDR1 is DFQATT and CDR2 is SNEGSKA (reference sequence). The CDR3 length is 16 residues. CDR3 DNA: TGCAGTGCTTATACCGGGACAGCTAGCTCCTACAATGAGCAGTTCTTC. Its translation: CSAYTGTASSYNEQFF.